These T cell receptor beta chains were read from a single sample in a study of blood T cell repertoires in COVID-19. Using immunoSEQ multiplex PCR, the repertoire was profiled, and TCRdb retains in-frame clones only, with some absent. Among about 150,000 clones listed, around 77% were seen once. The sample comprised peripheral blood. These receptors were collected from a man in his forties or fifties with active or convalescent COVID-19. Both conserved end residues are part of each CDR3. A D gene is named only where the DNA matches it firmly. Size values are once, few and many counts, or a class for expanded clones, and some rows have none.

abundance,v_gene,d_gene,j_gene,CDR3nt,CDR3aa
-,TRBV5-4,TRBD2,TRBJ2-5,TGTGCCAGCAGCTTGGGTAATGTAGCGGGAAAGGAGACCCAGTACTTC,CASSLGNVAGKETQYF
few,TRBV20-1,TRBD2,TRBJ2-2,TGCAGTGCCAGTTCGATCGATGAGCGGGAGTCCGGGGAGCTGTTTTTT,CSASSIDERESGELFF
-,TRBV24-1,TRBD1,TRBJ2-3,TGTGCCACCAGGGGGACAGGGGACTCAGATACGCAGTATTTT,CATRGTGDSDTQYF
-,TRBV28,TRBD1,TRBJ1-1,TGTGCCAGCAGTGGTGGACAGGTTCCGAACACTGAAGCTTTCTTT,CASSGGQVPNTEAFF
-,TRBV7-3,-,TRBJ2-6,TGTGCCAGCAGCTCACACCTCTCTGGGGCCAACGTCCTGACTTTC,CASSSHLSGANVLTF
-,TRBV27,TRBD2,TRBJ2-2,TGTGCCAGCAGTCCGCGTGTCAGGCGTAATAGCGGGAGGACGAACACCGGGGAGCTGTTTTTT,CASSPRVRRNSGRTNTGELFF
-,TRBV6-5,TRBD1,TRBJ1-2,TGTGCCAGCAGTAGGGACAGCTACTATGGCTACACCTTC,CASSRDSYYGYTF
few,TRBV2,-,TRBJ1-2,TGTGCCAGCAGCCGTCCAGGGGTTGGCTACACCTTC,CASSRPGVGYTF
-,TRBV27,-,TRBJ1-5,TGTGCCAGCAGTCTACAGGGTCAAGGTCAGCCCCAGCATTTT,CASSLQGQGQPQHF
-,TRBV19,-,TRBJ2-3,TGTGCCAGTAGACCTTTGACTACAGATACGCAGTATTTT,CASRPLTTDTQYF
-,TRBV3-1/TRBV3-2,-,TRBJ1-6,TGTGCCAGCAGCCTAAGACAATTTAATTCACCCCTCCACTTT,CASSLRQFNSPLHF
-,TRBV5-6,TRBD2,TRBJ2-3,TGTGCCAGCAGCTTGGTGGGACTAGCGGGAGCAAGCACAGATACGCAGTATTTT,CASSLVGLAGASTDTQYF
few,TRBV7-9,TRBD2,TRBJ2-7,TGTGCCAGCAGTCCCCAACTAGCGGGAGGGGCCTACGAGCAGTACTTC,CASSPQLAGGAYEQYF
-,TRBV3-1/TRBV3-2,TRBD2,TRBJ2-5,TGTGCCAGCAGCAACTTAGCGGGAGAAGAGACCCAGTACTTC,CASSNLAGEETQYF
-,TRBV2,-,TRBJ1-4,TGTGCCAGCGGTGGGGAGAATGAAAAACTGTTTTTT,CASGGENEKLFF
-,TRBV7-8,-,TRBJ2-5,TGTGCCAGCAGCTTAGTAGGGGGGGCGGAGACCCAGTACTTC,CASSLVGGAETQYF
-,TRBV29-1,-,TRBJ1-6,TGCAGCGTACAAGGTGGGGGCAATTCACCCCTCCACTTT,CSVQGGGNSPLHF
few,TRBV19,TRBD2,TRBJ2-5,TGTGCCAGTAGTCCGCAGGGAGCGGGAGGGAGGGAGACCCAGTACTTC,CASSPQGAGGRETQYF
-,TRBV7-3,TRBD1,TRBJ2-7,TGTGCCAGCAGCTTCGGACAGGCCTACGAGCAGTACTTC,CASSFGQAYEQYF
once,TRBV18,-,TRBJ2-7,TGTGCCAGCTCACCACGGGACAACGACGAGCAGTACTTC,CASSPRDNDEQYF
-,TRBV24-1,TRBD1,TRBJ1-3,TGTGCCACCAGTGACCCCGGGACAGGGCCAAATAGCTCTGGAAACACCATATATTTT,CATSDPGTGPNSSGNTIYF
once,TRBV6-5,-,TRBJ2-7,TGTGCCAGCAGTTACGGGCAGGCCTCCTACGAGCAGTACTTC,CASSYGQASYEQYF
-,TRBV10-3,-,TRBJ1-6,TGTGCCATCAATTCCCTGGAGGGGAATTCACCCCTCCACTTT,CAINSLEGNSPLHF
-,TRBV29-1,-,TRBJ2-1,TGCAGCGTTGTTGGGGGGGCCTCCTACAATGAGCAGTTCTTC,CSVVGGASYNEQFF
-,TRBV5-1,-,TRBJ2-7,TGCGCCAGCAGCTTAATAGGGGGAGACGAGCAGTACTTC,CASSLIGGDEQYF
-,TRBV9,-,TRBJ2-1,TGTGCCAGCAGCGGACCCGGGACTGCCGGGGTTTACAATGAGCAGTTCTTC,CASSGPGTAGVYNEQFF
-,TRBV27,-,TRBJ1-2,TGTGCCAGCTCACCGCGCAGAACAGACTATGGCTACACCTTC,CASSPRRTDYGYTF
-,TRBV3-1/TRBV3-2,TRBD1,TRBJ2-1,TGTGCCAGCAGCCAAACCCCGGGACAGGGGGCGTATGAGCAGTTCTTC,CASSQTPGQGAYEQFF
-,TRBV2,TRBD1,TRBJ1-4,TGTGCCAGCAGATCCTCTGGACAGGGAGTAGGATGGGGGGACGAAAAACTGTTTTTT,CASRSSGQGVGWGDEKLFF
many,TRBV5-6,TRBD1,TRBJ1-5,TGTGCCAGCAGCTTGATGGGACAGTCCAATCAGCCCCAGCATTTT,CASSLMGQSNQPQHF
-,TRBV19,-,TRBJ2-2,TGTGCCAGTAGCCCCTGGCGGAGGAACACCGGGGAGCTGTTTTTT,CASSPWRRNTGELFF
many,TRBV7-6,TRBD1,TRBJ2-7,TGTGCCAGCAGCTTAGGTGCGGGACAGGGGGCTGGGGAGCAGTACTTC,CASSLGAGQGAGEQYF
-,TRBV4-2,-,TRBJ1-4,TGTGCCAGCAGCCAGGCCAGTAATGAAAAACTGTTTTTT,CASSQASNEKLFF
-,TRBV5-6,-,TRBJ1-1,TGTGCCAGCAGCTTCCCCGACAGTCACGGAGCTTTCTTT,CASSFPDSHGAFF
few,TRBV27,TRBD1,TRBJ1-5,TGTGCCAGCAGTTTATTCCCGACAGGGGCGGATAGCAATCAGCCCCAGCATTTT,CASSLFPTGADSNQPQHF
few,TRBV24-1,-,TRBJ1-1,TGTGCCACCAGTGCCCCCGGGGACAAGAACACTGAAGCTTTCTTT,CATSAPGDKNTEAFF
-,TRBV28,TRBD2,TRBJ2-5,TGTGCCAGCAGTTTAGAGCGGGGGGCGGGGGGGCAGACCCAGTACTTC,CASSLERGAGGQTQYF
-,TRBV5-4,TRBD2,TRBJ2-7,TGTGCCAGCAGTGGCCTTCTGGCGGGAGGGCCCGGCGAGCAGTACTTC,CASSGLLAGGPGEQYF
-,TRBV28,-,TRBJ2-2,TGTGCCAGCAGTCCCCCCCCAGGGGAGGGAACCGGGGAGCTGTTTTTT,CASSPPPGEGTGELFF
-,TRBV7-3,TRBD2,TRBJ2-3,TGTGCCAGCAGCTACTCTAGCGGGCCCCTCACAGATACGCAGTATTTT,CASSYSSGPLTDTQYF
many,TRBV19,TRBD2,TRBJ2-7,TGTGCCAGTAGTATATCGGGGCTAGCGGGACGCGAGCAGTACTTC,CASSISGLAGREQYF
-,TRBV12-5,-,TRBJ2-2,TGTGCTAGTGGTTTGCAGGGTTTTGAGGACACCGGGGAGCTGTTTTTT,CASGLQGFEDTGELFF
-,TRBV6-5,TRBD1,TRBJ1-3,TGTGCCAGCACCTTGACAGGGACTGGAAACACCATATATTTT,CASTLTGTGNTIYF
once,TRBV3-1/TRBV3-2,TRBD2,TRBJ2-7,TGTGCCAGCAGCCAAGACTGGAGGGAACTAGCGGGAGGTCGGTCCTACGAGCAGTACTTC,CASSQDWRELAGGRSYEQYF
-,TRBV28,TRBD2,TRBJ2-7,TGTGCCAGCAGAGAAGCGGGAGGAAGCTACGAGCAGTACTTC,CASREAGGSYEQYF
few,TRBV15,TRBD2,TRBJ2-7,TGTGCCACCAGCATTAGGACTAGCGGGATCGAGCAGTACTTC,CATSIRTSGIEQYF
-,TRBV5-1,TRBD1,TRBJ2-2,TGCGCCAGCAGCAGAGCCCCAGACAGGGGCAACACCGGGGAGCTGTTTTTT,CASSRAPDRGNTGELFF
-,TRBV19,-,TRBJ1-5,TGTGCCAGTAGTATAGCTACGGGAATCAATCAGCCCCAGCATTTT,CASSIATGINQPQHF
-,TRBV6-4,TRBD1,TRBJ2-5,TGTGCCAGCAGGACCGGGACAGGGAAGTCGATAGTGACCCAGTACTTC,CASRTGTGKSIVTQYF
-,TRBV5-1,TRBD2,TRBJ2-3,TGCGCCAGCAGCTTACTAGCGGGCACAGATACGCAGTATTTT,CASSLLAGTDTQYF
-,TRBV6-5,-,TRBJ1-5,TGTGCCAGCACCTGGGTGAGGGATCAGCCCCAGCATTTT,CASTWVRDQPQHF
-,TRBV28,-,TRBJ2-2,TGTGCCAGCAGCCCTGGGGGCGTCCCACTGACCGGGGAGCTGTTTTTT,CASSPGGVPLTGELFF
-,TRBV19,-,TRBJ1-5,TGTGCCAGTAGTGATAACAGGTGGCTTCAGCATTTT,CASSDNRWLQHF
few,TRBV7-8,-,TRBJ1-3,TGTGCCAGCAGCTTAGGGCGGAGCTCTGGAAACACCATATATTTT,CASSLGRSSGNTIYF
-,TRBV9,-,TRBJ1-1,TGTGCCAGCAGCGTAGCAAGGACAGCCTTGTACACTGAAGCTTTCTTT,CASSVARTALYTEAFF
once,TRBV6-6,TRBD1,TRBJ2-7,TGTGCCAGCAGTCGCCGACAGGGACGTCCTTTAGGGAACGAGCAGTACTTC,CASSRRQGRPLGNEQYF
-,TRBV10-3,TRBD2,TRBJ2-7,TGTGCCATCAGCCCCCTTGGTGGCAGGGCTTTTGAGGGACTAGCCTACGAGCAGTACTTC,CAISPLGGRAFEGLAYEQYF
few,TRBV10-1,TRBD1,TRBJ1-6,TGCGCCAGACTGACAGGGTCCGATTCACCCCTCCACTTT,CARLTGSDSPLHF